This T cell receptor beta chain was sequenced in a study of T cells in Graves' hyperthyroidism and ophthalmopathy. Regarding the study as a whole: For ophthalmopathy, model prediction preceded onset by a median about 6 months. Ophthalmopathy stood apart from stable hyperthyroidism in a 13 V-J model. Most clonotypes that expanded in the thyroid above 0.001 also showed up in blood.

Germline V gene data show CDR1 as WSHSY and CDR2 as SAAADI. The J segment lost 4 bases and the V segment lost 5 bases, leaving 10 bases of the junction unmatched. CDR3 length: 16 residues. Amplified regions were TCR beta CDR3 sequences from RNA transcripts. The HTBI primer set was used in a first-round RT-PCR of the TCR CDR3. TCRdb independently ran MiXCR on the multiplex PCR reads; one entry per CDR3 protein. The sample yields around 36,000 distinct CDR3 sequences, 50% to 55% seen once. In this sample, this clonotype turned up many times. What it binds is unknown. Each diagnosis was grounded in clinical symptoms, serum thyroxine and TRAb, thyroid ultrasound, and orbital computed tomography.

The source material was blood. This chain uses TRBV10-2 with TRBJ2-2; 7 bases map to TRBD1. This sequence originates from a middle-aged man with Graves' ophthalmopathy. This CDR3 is CASSLFGRGSTGELFF. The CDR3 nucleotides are TGCGCCAGCAGTCTGTTTGGCAGGGGGAGCACCGGGGAGCTGTTTTTT.